The source of this T cell receptor beta chain is a study of T cells in Graves' hyperthyroidism and ophthalmopathy. This clonotype has a handful of counts. The CDR3 spans 15 residues. Trimming shortened V by 2 bases and J by 0 bases, and 6 bases separated the two germline ends. Per germline, CDR1 KGHDR and CDR2 SFDVKD. Ophthalmopathy patients all had a Clinical Activity Score of at least 3, a NOSPECS grade of at least 4 and disease under 3 months old. Uncontrolled infections, other autoimmune diseases, pregnancy or lactation led to exclusion of patients. Cells are PBMCs isolated from roughly 9.3 ml of fresh blood. From RNA transcripts, TCR beta CDR3 regions were amplified. The primer set for the first-round RT-PCR of the TCR CDR3 was HTBI. TCRdb recomputed calls from the multiplex PCR reads with MiXCR, one row per CDR3 protein. Among some 580,000 distinct CDR3 sequences listed, roughly a sixth were seen once.

The sample taken for sequencing was blood. The chain couples TRBV24-1 to TRBJ2-2; no clear D. The clonotype was recovered from a woman aged 40-49 years with Graves' ophthalmopathy. The CDR3 DNA follows: TGTGCCACCAGTGATTGGGCAGCGAACACCGGGGAGCTGTTTTTT. Its protein is CATSDWAANTGELFF.